This section outlines one T cell receptor beta chain sequence together with its context. Use of 60 Vbeta and 13 Jbeta primers characterized the PCR. Assay: immunoSEQ multiplex PCR; the TCRdb copy retains only in-frame clones and omits some. The table shows roughly 120,000 clones, with almost 70% occurring only once. The sample belongs to a study of cytomegalovirus exposure and HLA in healthy donors. Sequencing was done on a sample of PBMCs. This receptor was taken from a man aged 25 to 45 in good health and CMV-seropositive.

The CDR3 is CASSLRTGPSYEQYV. CDR3 DNA: TGTGCCAGCAGTTTGAGGACAGGGCCCTCCTACGAGCAGTACGTC. The chain is built from TRBV6-5 and TRBJ2-7, with 8 bases lining up with TRBD1. V lost 4 bases and J lost 0; bases outside the gene matches: 5. The CDR3 loop spans 15 amino acids. Germline V gene sequence: CDR1 MNHEY, CDR2 SVGAGI.